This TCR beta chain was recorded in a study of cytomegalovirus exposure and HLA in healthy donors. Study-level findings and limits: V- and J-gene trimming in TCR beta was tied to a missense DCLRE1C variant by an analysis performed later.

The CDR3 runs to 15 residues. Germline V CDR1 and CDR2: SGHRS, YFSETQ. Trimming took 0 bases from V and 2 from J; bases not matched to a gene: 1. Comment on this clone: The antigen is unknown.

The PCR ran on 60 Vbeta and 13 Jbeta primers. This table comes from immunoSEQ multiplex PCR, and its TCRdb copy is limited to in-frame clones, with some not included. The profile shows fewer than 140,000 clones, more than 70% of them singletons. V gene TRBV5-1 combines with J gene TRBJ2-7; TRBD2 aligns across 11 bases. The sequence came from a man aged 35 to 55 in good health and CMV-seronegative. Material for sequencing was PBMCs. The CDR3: CASSLGLAGTYEQYF. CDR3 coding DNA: TGCGCCAGCAGCTTGGGACTAGCGGGGACCTACGAGCAGTACTTC.